The 9 T cell receptor beta chains below were found in one sample sequenced in a study of T cells in Graves' hyperthyroidism and ophthalmopathy (dated by TCRdb to about 2019). Library creation used multiplex PCR. The sequencer listed for this sample is Illumina HiSeq 2000. TCR beta CDR3 regions were amplified from RNA transcripts. For the first round of RT-PCR on the TCR CDR3, the HTBI primer set was used together with the Qiagen OneStep RT-PCR kit. TCRdb took the public reads, trimmed them with fastp at Q25, ran MiXCR for clone calling and kept in-frame beta chains. Entries that share a CDR3 protein sequence are merged under the most common genes and DNA. The sample table shows around 400,000 distinct CDR3 sequences, and around 14% are seen once. Roughly 8.3% of the sample is taken by the ten largest. Sample: blood. All receptors derive from a woman aged 18 to 35 with Graves' hyperthyroidism.

The table lists this clonotype with many counts. The chain employs TRBV28 and TRBJ1-5; 8 nucleotides line up with TRBD1. Germline-derived CDR1 and CDR2 are MDHEN and SYDVKM. The CDR3 runs to 14 residues. Trimming cost V 5 bases and J 4 bases; bases outside gene matches: 4. CDR3 region: CASSQDRGNQPQHF. The CDR3 DNA sequence: TGTGCCAGCAGTCAAGACAGGGGTAATCAGCCCCAGCATTTT.

There are many counts of this clonotype. The rearrangement uses TRBV2 and TRBJ1-2, with 8 positions matching TRBD1. The CDR3 is made up of 15 amino acids. The V gene end was trimmed by 5 bases and the J gene end by 8 bases; junction bases not matched to a gene: 13. The germline gives CDR1 SNHLY, CDR2 FYNNEI. The CDR3 protein is CASSYRDRPSAGYTF. DNA for the CDR3: TGTGCCAGCAGTTACCGGGACAGGCCCTCGGCGGGCTACACCTTC.

This clonotype was seen ten or more times. This chain links TRBV27 with TRBJ2-5, with D unresolved. Germline CDR1 reads MNHEY; CDR2 reads SMNVEV (reference sequence). Trimming shortened V by 5 bases and J by 5 bases, and 18 bases separated the two germline ends. The CDR3 runs 15 residues. CDR3 in amino acids: CASSLHWGIGETQYF. The CDR3 bases are TGTGCCAGCAGTCTCCATTGGGGTATAGGCGAGACCCAGTACTTC.

This clonotype was counted at least ten times. The chain uses TRBV5-1 and TRBJ1-1; D uncertain. The germline V and J ends were trimmed by 0 bases and 0 bases, with 12 bases remaining between them. CDR1 is SGHRS and CDR2 is YFSETQ in the germline V gene. The CDR3 has 16 residues. This CDR3 is CASSLGQVYMNTEAFF. In nucleotides, the CDR3 is TGCGCCAGCAGCTTGGGCCAGGTTTACATGAACACTGAAGCTTTCTTT.

This clonotype was detected ten times or more. V is TRBV10-3 and J is TRBJ2-7; D possibly corresponds to TRBD2 (6 bases). There are 17 residues in the CDR3. V lost 0 bases, J lost 5 bases, and 20 bases lay in between. Germline CDR1 and CDR2: ENHRY and SYGVKD. The CDR3 DNA is TGTGCCATCAGTGAGTCCAAGGGGCTAGCGTTATACAACGAGCAGTACTTC. This gives the protein CAISESKGLALYNEQYF.

This chain uses TRBV28 with TRBJ1-2, with 7 positions matching TRBD1. The V gene end was trimmed by 4 bases and the J gene end by 2 bases; junction bases not matched to a gene: 1. Per germline, CDR1 MDHEN and CDR2 SYDVKM. This CDR3 is 13 amino acids long. DNA of the CDR3: TGTGCCAGCAGTTCAGGGGGAAACTATGGCTACACCTTC. Translated, it gives CASSSGGNYGYTF.

This clonotype has a count of ten or more. The chain couples TRBV28 to TRBJ1-2; a weak D match, TRBD1 (6 bases). The CDR3 spans 13 residues. CDR1 is MDHEN and CDR2 is SYDVKM in the germline V gene. The V gene lost 7 bases and the J gene lost 2 bases, with 11 bases spanning the gap. The CDR3 DNA reads TGTGCCAGCAACGGGGGGCAAAACTATGGCTACACCTTC. This codes for CASNGGQNYGYTF.

This clonotype was found many times. The genes are TRBV5-1 and TRBJ2-7; tentatively, D is TRBD1 (5 bases). The germline V and J ends were trimmed by 1 base and 6 bases, with 14 bases remaining between them. The length of the CDR3 is 14 residues. Germline CDR1 is SGHRS and CDR2 is YFSETQ. CDR3 sequence: CASSLQGKEFEQYF. The CDR3 nucleotides are TGCGCCAGCAGCTTGCAGGGAAAGGAATTCGAGCAGTACTTC.

This clonotype was picked up many times. The chain links TRBV6-1 to TRBJ2-7, with D perhaps given as TRBD1 or TRBD2 (6 bases each). CDR1 is MNHNS, CDR2 SASEGT, per germline. This CDR3 contains 15 residues. The V and J ends lost 0 bases and 4 bases respectively, with 13 bases between them. For the CDR3, the DNA is TGTGCCAGCAGTGAAGCGGGGGGCGCTTTTTACGAGCAGTACTTC. Its translation: CASSEAGGAFYEQYF.